The next 3 T cell receptor beta chains were all read from a single sample in a study of cytomegalovirus exposure and HLA in healthy donors. PCR involved 60 Vbeta and 13 Jbeta primers. Repertoires were generated with immunoSEQ multiplex PCR, while TCRdb's copy carries only in-frame clones and drops some. The repertoire table contains about 55,000 clones. Sequenced material: PBMCs. Every receptor here comes from a man over 45 in good health and CMV-seropositive.

The V gene is TRBV4-1, the J gene TRBJ2-1; 8 bases are shared with TRBD2. The CDR3 has 17 residues. Per the germline V gene, CDR1 is MGHRA and CDR2 is YSYEKL. The trim removed 1 base at V and 2 bases at J, leaving 7 bases unmatched. This chain's CDR3 is CASSQVGGRNTYNEQFF. Here the CDR3 DNA reads TGCGCCAGCAGCCAAGTTGGCGGGAGGAACACCTACAATGAGCAGTTCTTC.

The chain uses TRBV4-1 and TRBJ2-1, with 9 positions matching TRBD1. Germline V gene lookup returns CDR1 MGHRA and CDR2 YSYEKL. CDR3 size: 17 residues. V was pared by 6 bases and J by 8 bases, with 17 bases of the junction left unmatched. CDR3 protein: CASSLPERGQGIYEQFF. The CDR3 region has the DNA TGCGCCAGCAGTCTCCCTGAGAGGGGACAGGGTATCTATGAGCAGTTCTTC.

The chain is built from TRBV10-2 and TRBJ1-5; D gene unclear. Trimming stripped 0 bases from V and 5 bases from J, with 5 bases between. Germline V gene lookup returns CDR1 WSHSY and CDR2 SAAADI. This CDR3 has 13 residues. The CDR3 loop is CASSESRYQPQHF. The CDR3 DNA sequence: TGCGCCAGCAGTGAGTCGAGGTATCAGCCCCAGCATTTT.